A single TCR beta chain is shown here with its context. The germline V gene has CDR1 MNHNS and CDR2 SASEGT. The ends lost 4 bases at V and 3 bases at J; junction bases unmatched: 11. CDR3 length equals 16 residues. The data were taken from a study of technical replicates of blood from several donors. The protocol was immunoSEQ multiplex PCR, while the TCRdb copy is restricted to in-frame clones and leaves out a portion. The table includes about 100,000 clones, approximately 95% detected once. Material for sequencing was T cells isolated from PBMCs. J is TRBJ2-5 and V is TRBV6-1, with TRBD2 identical over 7 bases. The clonotype originates from a human donor in good health. DNA for the CDR3: TGTGCCAGCAGTGGGCGAAACTCACGGGGGGAAGAGACCCAGTACTTC. Protein product: CASSGRNSRGEETQYF.